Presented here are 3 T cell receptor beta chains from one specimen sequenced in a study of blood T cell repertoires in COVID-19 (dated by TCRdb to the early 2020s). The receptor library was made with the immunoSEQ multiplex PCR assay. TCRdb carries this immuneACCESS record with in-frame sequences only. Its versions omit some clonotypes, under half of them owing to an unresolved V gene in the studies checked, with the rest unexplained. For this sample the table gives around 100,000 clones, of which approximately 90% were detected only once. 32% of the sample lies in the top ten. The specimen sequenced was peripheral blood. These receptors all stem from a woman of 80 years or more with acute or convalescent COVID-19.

This chain's CDR3 is CASSLREHTEAFF. CDR3 coding DNA: TGTGCCAGCAGCCTCAGGGAACACACTGAAGCTTTCTTT. The chain employs TRBV11-2 and TRBJ1-1; tentatively, D is TRBD1 (5 bases). Between the trimmed V and J ends, which lost 5 bases and 3 bases, there was a span of 10 bases. CDR1 and CDR2 (germline): SGHAT, FQNNGV. The CDR3 length is 13 residues.

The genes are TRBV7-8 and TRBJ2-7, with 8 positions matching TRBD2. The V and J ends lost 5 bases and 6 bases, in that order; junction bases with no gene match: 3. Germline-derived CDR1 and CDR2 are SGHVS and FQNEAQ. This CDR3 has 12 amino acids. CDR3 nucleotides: TGTGCCAGCAGCCCCGGGGGGGCCGAGCAGTACTTC. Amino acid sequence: CASSPGGAEQYF. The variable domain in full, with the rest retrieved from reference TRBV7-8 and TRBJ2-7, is GAGVSQSPRYKVAKRGQDVALRCDPISGHVSLFWYQQALGQGPEFLTYFQNEAQLDKSGLPSDRFFAERPEGSVSTLKIQRTQQEDSAVYLCASSPGGAEQYFGPGTRLTVT.

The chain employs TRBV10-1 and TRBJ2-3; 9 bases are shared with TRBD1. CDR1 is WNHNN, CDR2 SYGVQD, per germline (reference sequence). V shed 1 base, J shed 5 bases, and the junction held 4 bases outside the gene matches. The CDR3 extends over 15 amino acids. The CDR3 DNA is TGCGCCAGCAGTGAGTTGGGACAGGGAGTAGATACGCAGTATTTT. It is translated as CASSELGQGVDTQYF.